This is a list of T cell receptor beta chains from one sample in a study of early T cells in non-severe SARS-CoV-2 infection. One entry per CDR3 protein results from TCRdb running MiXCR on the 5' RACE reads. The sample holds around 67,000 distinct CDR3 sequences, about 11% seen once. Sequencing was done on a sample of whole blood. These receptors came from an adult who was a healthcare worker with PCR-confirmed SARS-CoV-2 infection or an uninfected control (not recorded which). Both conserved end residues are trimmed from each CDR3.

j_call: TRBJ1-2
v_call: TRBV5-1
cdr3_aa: ASSLVGATYGYT

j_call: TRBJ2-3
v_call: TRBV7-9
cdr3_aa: ASSLALTDTQY

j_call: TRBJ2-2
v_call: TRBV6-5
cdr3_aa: ASSYRTSGNTGELF

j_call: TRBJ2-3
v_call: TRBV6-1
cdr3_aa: ASRENTQY

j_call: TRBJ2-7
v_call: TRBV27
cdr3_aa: ASSSLVPPSYEQY

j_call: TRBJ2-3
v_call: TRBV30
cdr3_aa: AWSVKDTQY

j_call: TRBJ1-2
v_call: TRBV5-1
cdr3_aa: ASSLEGRDGYT

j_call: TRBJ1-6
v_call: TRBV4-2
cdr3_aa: ASSQVGSPLH

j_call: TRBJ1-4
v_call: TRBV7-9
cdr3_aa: ASSQGRSKLF

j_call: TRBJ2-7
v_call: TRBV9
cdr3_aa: ASSVGTGETYEQY

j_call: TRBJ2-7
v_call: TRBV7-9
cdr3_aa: ASSLAGRGSYEQY

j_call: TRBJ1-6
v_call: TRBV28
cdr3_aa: ASKGDILPLH

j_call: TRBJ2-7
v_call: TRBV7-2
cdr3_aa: ASSLVGGVHEQY

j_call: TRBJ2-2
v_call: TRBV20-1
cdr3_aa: SAIGGNTGELF

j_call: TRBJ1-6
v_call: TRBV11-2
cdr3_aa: ASSLGGDRNSPLH

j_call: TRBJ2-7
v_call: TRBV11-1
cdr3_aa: ASSLLSSGGYEQY

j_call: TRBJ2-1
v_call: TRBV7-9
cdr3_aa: ASSRAGGDNEQF

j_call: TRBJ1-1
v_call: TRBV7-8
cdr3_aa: ASSPGRTNTEAF

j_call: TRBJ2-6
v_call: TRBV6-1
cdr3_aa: ASSSGASGANVLT

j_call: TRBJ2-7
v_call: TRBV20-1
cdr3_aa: SARVTGREQY

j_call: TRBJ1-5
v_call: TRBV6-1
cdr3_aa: ASSDGSQPQH

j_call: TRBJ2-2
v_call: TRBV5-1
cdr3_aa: ASRLGPTGELF

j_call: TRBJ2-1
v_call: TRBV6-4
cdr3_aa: ASSEVSGGLNEQF

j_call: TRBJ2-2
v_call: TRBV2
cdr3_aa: ASRQALLNTGELF